This TCR beta chain was sequenced in a study of T cell responses to AZD1222 COVID-19 vaccine. Assay used: immunoSEQ multiplex PCR; TCRdb lists only in-frame clones, some missing. The sample yields over 50,000 clones, roughly four fifths seen once. In germline, CDR1 is MNHEY, CDR2 SVGAGI. The V segment lost 5 bases and the J segment 7 bases; nucleotides outside the gene matches: 7. The CDR3 is made up of 14 amino acids. To note about this clone: Its antigen is undetermined.

General study points: Unmutated regions of variants are reportedly targeted by nearly half of spike-specific TCRs.

V usage is TRBV6-5 and J usage is TRBJ2-1; 8 nucleotides agree with TRBD2. The sample in question was peripheral blood, obtained 28 days after the second AZD1222 dose. The receptor was derived from an adult who received the AZD1222 COVID-19 vaccine. Here the CDR3 reads CASSRGGGGNEQFF. DNA for the CDR3: TGTGCCAGCAGTAGGGGTGGCGGGGGGAATGAGCAGTTCTTC.